The clone carrying this T cell receptor beta chain was seen a few times. The CDR3 length is 15 residues. The V gene lost 8 bases and the J gene lost 0 bases, with 17 bases spanning the gap. Germline CDR1 and CDR2: MNHEY and SMNVEV (reference sequence). The data were taken from a study of blood T cell repertoires in COVID-19. This table comes from immunoSEQ multiplex PCR, and its TCRdb copy is limited to in-frame clones, with some not included. In the table there are 250,000 to 300,000 clones, about nine tenths of which are singletons. The TCR comes from a man aged 18 to 35 who had recovered from COVID-19. Material: PBMCs or T cells enriched from blood (not recorded which). The rearrangement joins TRBV27 to TRBJ2-7; weak D call: TRBD2 (6 bases). CDR3 in amino acids: CASGQLATFSYEQYF. For the CDR3, the DNA is TGTGCCAGCGGGCAACTAGCTACCTTCTCCTACGAGCAGTACTTC.